This entry features one TCR beta chain sequence. The data derive from a study of blood T cell repertoires in COVID-19. Study-wide context: Both acute and convalescent COVID-19 samples were obtained from the United States, Italy and Spain.

Some clones are missing from TCRdb's copy, which holds only in-frame ones; the method was immunoSEQ multiplex PCR. There are about 150,000 clones in the sample; 80% to 90% occur only once, and around an eighth lies in the top ten. Enrolment of Seattle patients took place during active infection, and they were followed longitudinally. This CDR3 region has 14 residues. Germline values: CDR1 SGHAT, CDR2 FQNNGV. J gave up 3 bases and V 5 bases, and 5 bases lay outside the gene matches. The V and J genes are TRBV11-2 and TRBJ2-5; 8 bases match TRBD2. The sequenced sample was peripheral blood. The TCR originated in a man in his late teens or twenties with COVID-19, enrolled during active disease. The CDR3 here is CASSLSGSKETQYF. DNA of the CDR3: TGTGCCAGCAGCCTGAGCGGGAGTAAAGAGACCCAGTACTTC.